This paragraph reports one T cell receptor (beta chain). This entry is derived from a study of blood T cell repertoires in COVID-19. Study as a whole: From T cells, B-cell-depleted T cells, or PBMCs came the material, which was cDNA or gDNA.

The CDR3 sequence is 15 residues long. The germline CDR1 and CDR2 sequences are SGHRS and YFSETQ. V gave up 0 bases and J gave up 10 bases; unmatched junction bases: 6. Here immunoSEQ multiplex PCR was the method, and the copy in TCRdb shows in-frame clones only, minus some. Among around 260,000 clones listed, 80% to 90% were seen once. Participants were aged about 18 to 100 years, lived in some 23 US areas, and enrolled virtually. Clinical history reported by participants formed the basis on which cohorts were assigned. The sequence was collected from a man between 25 and 39 years old with acute COVID-19. Material: PBMCs or T cells enriched from blood (not recorded which). The genes are TRBV5-1 and TRBJ1-6, with 8 bases that match TRBD1. This chain's CDR3 is CASSLVAGGGSPLHF. The DNA for the CDR3 is TGCGCCAGCAGCTTGGTGGCAGGGGGCGGGTCACCCCTCCACTTT. Drawing the rest from reference TRBV5-1 and TRBJ1-6, the complete variable domain is KAGVTQTPRYLIKTRGQQVTLSCSPISGHRSVSWYQQTPGQGLQFLFEYFSETQRNKGNFPGRFSGRQFSNSRSEMNVSTLELGDSALYLCASSLVAGGGSPLHFGNGTRLTVT.